This T cell receptor (beta chain) was identified in a study of cytomegalovirus exposure and HLA in healthy donors. Overall study results and limits: Sequencing had likely introduced a cluster of highly shared sequence variants as an artifact.

Primers: 60 Vbeta forward and 13 Jbeta reverse. This table comes from immunoSEQ multiplex PCR, and its TCRdb copy is limited to in-frame clones, with some not included. The sample records 150,000 to 200,000 clones, around 78% being singletons. Likely unrecorded immune exposures existed in these nominally healthy donors. Trimming left V 5 bases short and J 3 bases short, with 18 bases between. The CDR3 is 16 amino acids. From germline, CDR1 is SGHAT and CDR2 FQNNGV. As to this clone: Its matching antigen is unknown.

The rearrangement uses TRBV11-2 and TRBJ2-3, with D possibly TRBD1 on 7 matching bases. This receptor was obtained from a woman aged 25 to 39 in good health and CMV-seropositive. The sequencing input was PBMCs. For the CDR3, the DNA is TGTGCCAGCAGCCCCCTAGGAGGGGGCCCGACAGATACGCAGTATTTT. This encodes CASSPLGGGPTDTQYF.